The clone carrying this T cell receptor (beta chain) appeared a single time. Its specificity is unknown. Assay: immunoSEQ multiplex PCR; the TCRdb copy retains only in-frame clones and omits some. The sample includes about 120,000 clones, 80% to 95% of them seen just once. Germline values: CDR1 SGHDN, CDR2 FVKESK. This CDR3 contains 12 residues. Between the trimmed V and J ends, which lost 4 bases and 6 bases, there was a span of 9 bases. The record originates from a study of T cell responses to AZD1222 COVID-19 vaccine. General study findings and limits: White British ancestry dominated among donors, who included more females, and clonal diversity was possibly underestimated.

J is TRBJ1-1 and V is TRBV14, with no clear D. The receptor's source is an adult who received the MenACWY meningococcal vaccine as a control. The starting material was peripheral blood, obtained 28 days after the second dose of the MenACWY control vaccine. The CDR3 coding sequence is TGTGCCAGCAGCCTACAACGGGCTGAAGCTTTCTTT. It codes for CASSLQRAEAFF.